These 14 T cell receptor beta chains originate from one sample sequenced in a study of blood T cell repertoires in COVID-19. Produced via immunoSEQ multiplex PCR; TCRdb's table is partial and in-frame only. The profile covers under 300,000 clones, with around 89% appearing a single time and under 9.5% taken by the ten largest. Material for sequencing was PBMCs or T cells enriched from blood (not recorded which). The receptors originated from a man aged 35-49 years who had recovered from COVID-19.

The chain couples TRBV7-3 to TRBJ1-1, with no clear D. The CDR3 runs to 13 residues. V dropped 3 bases and J dropped 1 base, with 6 bases sitting between them. Germline CDR1 and CDR2: SGHTA and FQGTGA. As DNA, the CDR3 is TGTGCCAGCAGCTTGAACACGAACACTGAAGCTTTCTTT. Translating gives CASSLNTNTEAFF.

In regard to this clone: This specimen includes other DNA sequences encoding the same CDR3. V gene TRBV19 combines with J gene TRBJ2-7, with TRBD1 as a possible D gene (7 bases). V lost 3 bases and J 3 bases, leaving 12 bases between the germline ends. Looked up from germline, CDR1 is LNHDA and CDR2 is SQIVND (reference sequence). This CDR3 is built from 14 residues. The CDR3 region has the DNA TGTGCCAGTAGTATCCGCGGGGACAGCTACGAGCAGTACTTC. Amino acid sequence: CASSIRGDSYEQYF.

The chain carries TRBV30 and TRBJ1-6; tentative D call: TRBD1 (5 bases). With 0 bases removed from V and 10 bases from J, the gap between germline ends came to 10 bases. CDR1 GTSNPN and CDR2 SVGIG come from the germline V gene (reference sequence). The CDR3 spans 13 residues. In DNA form, the CDR3 reads TGTGCCTGGAGTGTGTCAGGGTCCTCACCCCTCCACTTT. Translated: CAWSVSGSSPLHF.

The chain is built from TRBV2 and TRBJ2-7, with a possible D match to TRBD2 (6 bases). CDR1 and CDR2 from the germline V gene are SNHLY and FYNNEI. This CDR3 has 14 residues. Deletions cut 5 bases from V and 7 bases from J, with 18 bases between. CDR3 protein: CASSPPGLRWEQYF. In nucleotides, the CDR3 is TGTGCCAGCAGTCCTCCGGGACTTCGGTGGGAGCAGTACTTC.

The chain carries TRBV5-1 and TRBJ1-1; TRBD1 is a possible D gene (6 bases). The CDR3 has 15 residues. V was trimmed by 1 base and J by 6 bases, leaving 16 bases between them. The germline gives CDR1 SGHRS, CDR2 YFSETQ. CDR3 coding DNA: TGCGCCAGCAGCTTGAGTGGGGGCAGGTTTTCTGAAGCTTTCTTT. It is translated as CASSLSGGRFSEAFF.

This chain connects TRBV25-1 to TRBJ2-2; D gene unclear. The CDR3 runs to 13 residues. V lost 0 bases, J lost 7 bases, and 6 bases lay in between. Germline values: CDR1 MGHDK, CDR2 SYGVNS. CDR3 DNA sequence: TGTGCCAGCAGTGAATACGGTCACGGGGAGCTGTTTTTT. Protein product: CASSEYGHGELFF.

The chain carries TRBV3-1 (or the pseudogene TRBV3-2) and TRBJ2-5; 7 bases line up with TRBD1. Looked up from germline, CDR1 is LGHDT and CDR2 is YNNKEL (reference sequence). Trimming took 2 bases from V and 5 from J; bases not matched to a gene: 8. The CDR3 is 15 amino acids. CDR3 sequence reads: CASSQFLTGMETQYF. The CDR3 DNA is TGTGCCAGCAGCCAATTCCTGACAGGGATGGAGACCCAGTACTTC.

The rearrangement uses TRBV5-1 and TRBJ1-2; possible D gene TRBD1, 6 bases. This CDR3 comprises 13 residues. With 0 bases removed from V and 7 bases from J, the gap between germline ends came to 10 bases. CDR1 is SGHRS, CDR2 YFSETQ, per germline. The CDR3 coding sequence is TGCGCCAGCAGCTTGGACAGGGAGTTTGGCTACACCTTC. The encoded protein is CASSLDREFGYTF.

The gene calls are TRBV7-7 and TRBJ2-1, with 9 bases aligning to TRBD2. V lost 3 bases and J lost 11; bases outside the gene matches: 14. The germline gives CDR1 SSHAT, CDR2 FNYEAQ (reference sequence). CDR3 length: 16 amino acids. Here the CDR3 DNA reads TGTGCCAGCAGCTTTGGGTCTAGGCGGGAGGGTGGACAGCAGTTCTTC. It specifies CASSFGSRREGGQQFF.

The chain employs TRBV7-2 and TRBJ1-6; 9 bases align to TRBD1. The V and J ends lost 5 bases and 5 bases, in that order; junction bases with no gene match: 4. Germline CDR1 is SGHTA and CDR2 is FQGNSA. The CDR3 totals 15 residues. CDR3 bases: TGTGCCAGCAGCCCAGGGACAGGGCATAATTCACCCCTCCACTTT. Translating it yields CASSPGTGHNSPLHF.

The sample holds a few counts of this clone. This rearrangement joins TRBV18 to TRBJ2-2, with 7 bases fitting TRBD2. The CDR3 loop spans 14 amino acids. Per germline, CDR1 KGHSH and CDR2 LQKENI. V lost 5 bases, J lost 5 bases, and 5 bases stayed unmatched. The CDR3 region is CASSASGDTGELFF. In DNA, the CDR3 is TGTGCCAGCTCAGCTAGCGGCGATACCGGGGAGCTGTTTTTT. The variable domain in full, completed from reference TRBV18 and TRBJ2-2, reads NAGVMQNPRHLVRRRGQEARLRCSPMKGHSHVYWYRQLPEEGLKFMVYLQKENIIDESGMPKERFSAEFPKEGPSILRIQQVVRGDSAAYFCASSASGDTGELFFGEGSRLTVL.

The CDR3 region has the DNA TGCGCCAGCAGCTTGGCCCCCGGGAATAATGTGGAGACCCAGTACTTC. It encodes CASSLAPGNNVETQYF. This chain uses TRBV5-1 with TRBJ2-5, with D possibly matching TRBD2 (5 bases). V was clipped by 0 bases and J by 5 bases, with 17 bases between them. Germline V lookup: CDR1 SGHRS, CDR2 YFSETQ. The CDR3 runs 16 residues.

V and J are TRBV11-2 and TRBJ1-3; possibly TRBD1 for D (5 bases). V lost 4 bases and J 2 bases, leaving 18 bases between the germline ends. The germline CDR1 and CDR2 sequences are SGHAT and FQNNGV. This CDR3 has 17 amino acids. The CDR3 sequence is CASSSNRNLGPGNTIYF. The CDR3 coding sequence is TGTGCCAGCAGCTCTAACAGGAACCTCGGGCCTGGAAACACCATATATTTT.

J is TRBJ2-5 and V is TRBV5-1, with D perhaps TRBD1 (7 bases). The V gene's germline CDR1 is SGHRS and CDR2 YFSETQ. The CDR3 runs to 20 residues. Trimming took off 2 bases at V and 5 bases at J, with 31 bases between the two ends. The CDR3, as DNA: TGCGCCAGCAGCTTTCCGAGTAGGGTGGGAGGACAGGCTTCTCGGGAGACCCAGTACTTC. It yields the protein CASSFPSRVGGQASRETQYF.